This TCR beta chain was found in a study of technical replicates of blood from a handful of donors. Profiling relied on immunoSEQ multiplex PCR, and the TCRdb table lists in-frame clones only, not all of them. The sample contains some 83,000 clones, over 85% of which appear only once. V lost 7 bases and J lost 9, with 13 bases in between. This CDR3 has 12 amino acids. Germline V gene sequence: CDR1 MDHEN, CDR2 SYDVKM. The genes are TRBV28 and TRBJ2-1, with D perhaps TRBD2 (7 bases). The sequenced material came from T cells isolated from PBMCs. This TCR was sampled from a human donor in good health. The DNA for the CDR3 is TGTGCCAGCACCTCGGGGGGCAGTGAGCAGTTCTTC. Protein product: CASTSGGSEQFF.